This TCR beta chain was sequenced for a study of PD-1 blockade in classical Hodgkin lymphoma. Time point in this sample: newly diagnosed, previously untreated cHL patient sample. TCRdb's copy holds only in-frame clones and misses some; the assay was immunoSEQ multiplex PCR. Here the sample spans roughly 32,000 clones, 85% to 95% being singletons. The V gene lost 1 base and the J gene lost 5 bases, with 12 bases spanning the gap. Germline loops: CDR1 SGHNT, CDR2 YENEEA. This CDR3 spans 15 amino acids. This sequence originates from a human donor with classical Hodgkin lymphoma. The sequenced sample consisted of peripheral blood mononuclear cells (PBMCs). The chain employs TRBV11-3 and TRBJ2-1, with a weak D call TRBD2 (5 bases). DNA of the CDR3: TGTGCCAGCAGCTTAGCTGGACTGCATAACAATGAGCAGTTCTTC. Encoded protein: CASSLAGLHNNEQFF.